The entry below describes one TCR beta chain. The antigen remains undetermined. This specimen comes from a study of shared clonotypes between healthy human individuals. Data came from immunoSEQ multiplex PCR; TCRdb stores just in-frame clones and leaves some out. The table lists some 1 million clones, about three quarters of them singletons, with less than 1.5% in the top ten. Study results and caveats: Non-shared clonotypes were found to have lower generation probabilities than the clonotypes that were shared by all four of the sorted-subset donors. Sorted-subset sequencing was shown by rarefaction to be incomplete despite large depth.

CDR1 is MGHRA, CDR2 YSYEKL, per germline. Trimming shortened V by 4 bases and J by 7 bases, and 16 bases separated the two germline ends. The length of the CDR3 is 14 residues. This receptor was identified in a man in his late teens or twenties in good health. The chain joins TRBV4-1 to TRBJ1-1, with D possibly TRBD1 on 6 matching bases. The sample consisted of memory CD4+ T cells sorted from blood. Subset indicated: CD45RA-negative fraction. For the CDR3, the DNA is TGCGCCAGCAGCCGGCCCGGGACAAAAGGTGAAGCTTTCTTT. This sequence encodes CASSRPGTKGEAFF.